The next 14 T cell receptor beta chains were all read from a single sample in a study of a mutant IDH1 vaccine in newly diagnosed glioma. Here immunoSEQ multiplex PCR was the method, and the copy in TCRdb shows in-frame clones only, minus some. In the table there are approximately 92,000 clones, around 80% of which are singletons. Time point noted: baseline, week 1 (first vaccination visit). Treatment specified: pre-vaccination baseline after standard-of-care therapy. The sequences come from PBMCs, collected from a glioma patient treated with radiotherapy, temozolomide or both. The receptor set was obtained from a middle-aged man with glioma.

This clone was detected only a few times. Mismatch with germline at one junction end may stem from a read error. The rearrangement uses TRBV7-7 and TRBJ1-1; tentative D call: TRBD1 (5 bases). The CDR3 runs 14 residues. Germline values: CDR1 SSHAT, CDR2 FNYEAQ (reference sequence). The CDR3: CASSLGEGSTEAFF. The CDR3 nucleotides are TGTGCTAGCAGCTTAGGGGAAGGGAGCACTGAAGCTTTCTTT.

The chain is built from TRBV7-6 and TRBJ2-7; 9 bases are shared with TRBD1. This CDR3 spans 15 amino acids. In germline, CDR1 is SGHVS, CDR2 FNYEAQ. The V gene end was trimmed by 5 bases and the J gene end by 5 bases; junction bases not matched to a gene: 10. The CDR3 sequence: CASSTGGEGWHEQYF. The CDR3 DNA reads as TGTGCCAGCAGCACAGGGGGCGAAGGGTGGCACGAGCAGTACTTC.

This chain connects TRBV10-3 to TRBJ1-1; TRBD1 matches at 10 bases. The CDR3 consists of 22 residues. The junction had 21 bases not matched to a gene; V was cut back by 0 bases and J by 2 bases. Germline V gene lookup returns CDR1 ENHRY and CDR2 SYGVKD. CDR3 in DNA: TGTGCCATCAGTGAGTCTGATTGGCGGGACAGGGGCCCTCACATGAAAAACACTGAAGCTTTCTTT. This sequence encodes CAISESDWRDRGPHMKNTEAFF.

This chain connects TRBV21-1 to TRBJ2-7; whether TRBD2, the table's D call, matches the DNA was not checked. TRBV21-1 is noted as a pseudogene. The CDR3 length is 14 residues. The CDR3 coding sequence is TGTGCCAGCAGCAAACGAGGGCAAGACTACGAGCAGTACTTC. Translation gives CASSKRGQDYEQYF.

The CDR3 DNA follows: TGTGCCAGCAGCTTTACCGAGACGGCTACCGGGGAGCTGTTTTTT. Residues: CASSFTETATGELFF. This sequence joins TRBV7-6 and TRBJ2-2; D gene unclear. Between the trimmed V and J ends, which lost 3 bases and 5 bases, there was a span of 13 bases. The CDR3 has 15 amino acids. Germline V gives CDR1 SGHVS, CDR2 FNYEAQ.

V and J are TRBV7-9 and TRBJ1-4; D call uncertain. The V and J ends lost 3 bases and 6 bases respectively, with 5 bases between them. Germline V CDR1 and CDR2: SEHNR, FQNEAQ (reference sequence). The CDR3 extends over 12 amino acids. The CDR3 region is CASSFGHEKLFF. The CDR3 DNA sequence: TGTGCCAGCAGCTTCGGGCATGAAAAACTGTTTTTT.

About this clone: One end of the junction does not line up with germline, which may come from a read error. This chain uses TRBV18 with TRBJ1-2, with 7 bases aligning to TRBD1. The V gene's germline CDR1 is KGHSH and CDR2 LQKENI. The CDR3 has 13 amino acids. CDR3 sequence reads: CASSQGANSGYTF. CDR3 coding DNA: TGTGCCAGCTCACAGGGGGCGAACTCTGGCTACACCTTC.

The rearrangement links TRBV25-1 to TRBJ2-7, with TRBD1 identical over 8 bases. V shed 4 bases and J 5 bases; nucleotides not matched to a gene: 4. There are 13 residues in the CDR3. CDR1 is MGHDK, CDR2 SYGVNS, per germline. DNA for the CDR3: TGTGCCAGCAGTGGGACAGGGAACCACGAGCAGTACTTC. This codes for CASSGTGNHEQYF.

The V and J genes are TRBV16 and TRBJ2-7; TRBD2 matches at 9 bases. Per the germline V gene, CDR1 is KGHSY and CDR2 is FQNENV. This CDR3 comprises 18 residues. V lost 4 bases, J lost 0 bases, and 13 bases stayed unmatched. In nucleotides, the CDR3 is TGTGCCAGCAGCCCCCCCTTCCTAGCGGGACTTCCCTCCTACGAGCAGTACTTC. Its protein product is CASSPPFLAGLPSYEQYF.

V is TRBV19 and J is TRBJ1-4; 8 bases map to TRBD1. In germline, CDR1 is LNHDA, CDR2 SQIVND (reference sequence). This CDR3 is built from 13 residues. Trimming cost V 5 bases and J 6 bases; bases outside gene matches: 2. The CDR3 sequence: CASSRRGHEKLFF. CDR3 DNA sequence: TGTGCCAGTAGTCGCAGGGGGCATGAAAAACTGTTTTTT.

The rearrangement uses TRBV5-4 and TRBJ2-5; a possible D gene is TRBD2 (5 bases). The germline CDR1 and CDR2 sequences are SGHNT and YYREEE (reference sequence). The CDR3 runs 14 residues. V was cut by 2 bases and J by 2 bases, with 10 bases left in between. CDR3 in DNA: TGTGCCAGCAGCTTAGTAGCGAGGCAAGAGACCCAGTACTTC. It encodes CASSLVARQETQYF.

CDR3 coding DNA: TGCGCCAGCAGTGAGTCACCGGACATCGCAACCTACGAGCAGTACTTC. Translated: CASSESPDIATYEQYF. This chain joins TRBV10-1 and TRBJ2-7; the D gene is possibly TRBD1 (5 bases). The V gene lost 0 bases and the J gene lost 2 bases, with 14 bases spanning the gap. The germline V gene encodes CDR1 WNHNN and CDR2 SYGVQD (reference sequence). CDR3 length equals 16 residues.

There are a few counts of this clone. The V gene is TRBV30, the J gene TRBJ1-1; D call uncertain. There are 14 residues in the CDR3. V was pared by 0 bases and J by 2 bases, with 10 bases between. Germline V gives CDR1 GTSNPN, CDR2 SVGIG (reference sequence). The CDR3 spells CAWSVPSSNTEAFF. The CDR3 nucleotides read TGTGCCTGGAGTGTACCGTCCTCTAACACTGAAGCTTTCTTT.

The V gene is TRBV11-2, the J gene TRBJ2-5; 7 bases fit TRBD2. The CDR3 contains 16 residues. The junction had 11 bases not matched to a gene; V was cut back by 2 bases and J by 5 bases. Germline assignment: CDR1 SGHAT and CDR2 FQNNGV. CDR3 in amino acids: CASSLLGGSRGETQYF. The CDR3, as DNA: TGTGCCAGCAGCTTATTAGGCGGGAGTCGGGGGGAGACCCAGTACTTC.